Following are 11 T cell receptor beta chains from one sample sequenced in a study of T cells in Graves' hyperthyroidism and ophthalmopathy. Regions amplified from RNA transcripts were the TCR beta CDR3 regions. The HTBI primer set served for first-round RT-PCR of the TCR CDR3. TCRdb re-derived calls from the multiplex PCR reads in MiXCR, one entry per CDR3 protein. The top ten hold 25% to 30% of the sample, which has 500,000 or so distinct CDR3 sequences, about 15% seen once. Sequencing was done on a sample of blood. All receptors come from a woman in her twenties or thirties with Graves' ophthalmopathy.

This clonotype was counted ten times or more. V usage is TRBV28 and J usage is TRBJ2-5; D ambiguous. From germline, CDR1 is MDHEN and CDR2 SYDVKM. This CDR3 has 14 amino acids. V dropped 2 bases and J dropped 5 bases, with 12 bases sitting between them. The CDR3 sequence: CASSLRSIGETQYF. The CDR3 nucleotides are TGTGCCAGCAGTTTACGCTCCATAGGGGAGACCCAGTACTTC.

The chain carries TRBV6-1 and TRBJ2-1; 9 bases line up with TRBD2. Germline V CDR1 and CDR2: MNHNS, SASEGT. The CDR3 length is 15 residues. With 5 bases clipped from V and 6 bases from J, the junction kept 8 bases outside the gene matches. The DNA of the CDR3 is TGTGCCAGCAGTCTAGCGGGACTTTATGCCAATGAGCAGTTCTTC. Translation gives CASSLAGLYANEQFF.

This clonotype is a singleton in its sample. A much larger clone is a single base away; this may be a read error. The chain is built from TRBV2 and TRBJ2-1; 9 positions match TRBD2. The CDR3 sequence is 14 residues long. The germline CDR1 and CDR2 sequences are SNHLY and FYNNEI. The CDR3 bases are TGTGCCAGCCTTAGCGGGAGCTCCTACCATGAGCAGTTCTTC. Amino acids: CASLSGSSYHEQFF. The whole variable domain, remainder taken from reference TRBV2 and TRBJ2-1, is EPEVTQTPSHQVTQMGQEVILRCVPISNHLYFYWYRQILGQKVEFLVSFYNNEISEKSEIFDDQFSVERPDGSNFTLKIRSTKLEDSAMYFCASLSGSSYHEQFFGPGTRLTVL.

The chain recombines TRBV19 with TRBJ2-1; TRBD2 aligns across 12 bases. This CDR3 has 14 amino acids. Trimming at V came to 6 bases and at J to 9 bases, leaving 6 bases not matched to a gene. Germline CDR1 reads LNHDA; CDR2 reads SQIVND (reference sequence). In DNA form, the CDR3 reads TGTGCCAGTAGCCTAGCGGGAGGGCTCAGTGAGCAGTTCTTC. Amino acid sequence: CASSLAGGLSEQFF.

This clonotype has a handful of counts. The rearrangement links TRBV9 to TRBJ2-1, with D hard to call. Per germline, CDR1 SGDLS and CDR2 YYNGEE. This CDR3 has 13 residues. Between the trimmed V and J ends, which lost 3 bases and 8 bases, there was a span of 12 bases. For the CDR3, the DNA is TGTGCCAGCAGCGGGAGTATCGCGGATGAGCAGTTCTTC. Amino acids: CASSGSIADEQFF.

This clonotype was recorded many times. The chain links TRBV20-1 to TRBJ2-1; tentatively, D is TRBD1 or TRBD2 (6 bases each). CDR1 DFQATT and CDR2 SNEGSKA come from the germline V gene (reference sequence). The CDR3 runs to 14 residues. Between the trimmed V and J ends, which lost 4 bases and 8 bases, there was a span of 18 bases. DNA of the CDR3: TGCAGTGCTACCGTAGGAGGGGGAGAAGATGAGCAGTTCTTC. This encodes CSATVGGGEDEQFF.

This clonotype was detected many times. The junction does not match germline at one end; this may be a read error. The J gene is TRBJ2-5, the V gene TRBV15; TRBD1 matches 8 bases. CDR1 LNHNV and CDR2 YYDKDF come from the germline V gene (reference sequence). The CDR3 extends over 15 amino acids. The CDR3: CATGRQGSWGETQYF. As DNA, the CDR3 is TGTGCCACCGGCAGACAGGGGTCATGGGGGGAGACCCAGTACTTC.

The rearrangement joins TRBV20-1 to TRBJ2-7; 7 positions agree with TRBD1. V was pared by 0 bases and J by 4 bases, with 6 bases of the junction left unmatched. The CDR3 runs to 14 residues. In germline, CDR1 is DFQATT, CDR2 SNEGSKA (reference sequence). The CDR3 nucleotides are TGCAGTGCTAGAGACAGGGACAGCTTATACGAGCAGTACTTC. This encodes CSARDRDSLYEQYF.

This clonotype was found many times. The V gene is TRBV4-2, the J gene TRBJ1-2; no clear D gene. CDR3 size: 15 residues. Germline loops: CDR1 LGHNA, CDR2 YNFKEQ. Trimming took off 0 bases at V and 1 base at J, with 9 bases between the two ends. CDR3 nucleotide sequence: TGTGCCAGCAGCCAAGATCCCCAGGATAACTATGGCTACACCTTC. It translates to CASSQDPQDNYGYTF.

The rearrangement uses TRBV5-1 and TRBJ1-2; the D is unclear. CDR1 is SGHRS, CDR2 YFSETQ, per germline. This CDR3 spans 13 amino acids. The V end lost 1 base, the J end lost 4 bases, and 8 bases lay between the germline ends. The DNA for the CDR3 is TGCGCCAGCAGCTTGTGGTCTCGCTATGGCTACACCTTC. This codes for CASSLWSRYGYTF.

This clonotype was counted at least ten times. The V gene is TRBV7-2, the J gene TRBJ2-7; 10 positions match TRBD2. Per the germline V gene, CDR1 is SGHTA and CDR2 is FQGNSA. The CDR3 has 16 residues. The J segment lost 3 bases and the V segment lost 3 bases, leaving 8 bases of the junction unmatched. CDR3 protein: CASSLTGTSEYYEQYF. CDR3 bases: TGTGCCAGCAGCTTGACCGGGACTAGCGAATACTACGAGCAGTACTTC.